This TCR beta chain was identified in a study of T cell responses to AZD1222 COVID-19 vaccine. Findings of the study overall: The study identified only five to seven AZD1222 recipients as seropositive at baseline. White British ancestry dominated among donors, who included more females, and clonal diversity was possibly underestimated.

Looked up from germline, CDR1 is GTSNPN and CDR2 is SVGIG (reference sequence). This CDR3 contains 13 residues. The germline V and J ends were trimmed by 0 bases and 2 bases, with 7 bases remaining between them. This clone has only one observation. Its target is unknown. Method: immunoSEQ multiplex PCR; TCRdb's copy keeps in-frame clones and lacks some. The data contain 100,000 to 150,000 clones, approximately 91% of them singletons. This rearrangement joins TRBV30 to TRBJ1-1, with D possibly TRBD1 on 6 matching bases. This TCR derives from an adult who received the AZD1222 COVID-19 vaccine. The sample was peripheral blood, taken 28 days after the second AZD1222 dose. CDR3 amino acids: CAWSVGGNTEAFF. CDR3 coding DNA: TGTGCCTGGAGTGTTGGGGGCAACACTGAAGCTTTCTTT.